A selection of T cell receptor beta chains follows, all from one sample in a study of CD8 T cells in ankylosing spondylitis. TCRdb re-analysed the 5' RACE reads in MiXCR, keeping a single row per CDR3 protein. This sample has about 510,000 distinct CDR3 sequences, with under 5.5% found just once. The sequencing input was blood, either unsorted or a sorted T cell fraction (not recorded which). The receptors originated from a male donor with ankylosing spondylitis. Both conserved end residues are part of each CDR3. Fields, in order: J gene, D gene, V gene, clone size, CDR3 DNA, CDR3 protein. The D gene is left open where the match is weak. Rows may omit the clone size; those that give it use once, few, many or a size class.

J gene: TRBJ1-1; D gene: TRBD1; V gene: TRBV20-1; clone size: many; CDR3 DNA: TGCAGTGCGAGGACAGGCCACACTGAAGCTTTCTTT; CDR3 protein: CSARTGHTEAFF
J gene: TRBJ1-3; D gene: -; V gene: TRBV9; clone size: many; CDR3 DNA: TGTGCCAGCAGCGTAGCAGGGCCTGGAAACACCATATATTTT; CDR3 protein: CASSVAGPGNTIYF
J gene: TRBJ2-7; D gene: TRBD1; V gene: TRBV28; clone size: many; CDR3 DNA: TGTGCCAGCATCAAAACAGGGGGCCACTCCTACGAGCAGTACTTC; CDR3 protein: CASIKTGGHSYEQYF
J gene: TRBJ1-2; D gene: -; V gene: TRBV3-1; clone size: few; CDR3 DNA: TGTGCCAGCAGCCAAGTAAGGGAAGCAGGCTACACCTTC; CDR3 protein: CASSQVREAGYTF
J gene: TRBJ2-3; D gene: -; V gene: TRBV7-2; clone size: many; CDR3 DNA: TGTGCCAGCAGCTCGAGGGACCCGGGAGATACGCAGTATTTT; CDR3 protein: CASSSRDPGDTQYF
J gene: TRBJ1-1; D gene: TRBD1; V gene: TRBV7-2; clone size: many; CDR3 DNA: TGTGCCAGCAGCTCCGGACAGGGCCCATGGACTGAAGCTTTCTTT; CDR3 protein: CASSSGQGPWTEAFF
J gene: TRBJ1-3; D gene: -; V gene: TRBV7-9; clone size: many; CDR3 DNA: TGTGCCAGCAGCTTAGACAGGAGGAACACCATATATTTT; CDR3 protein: CASSLDRRNTIYF
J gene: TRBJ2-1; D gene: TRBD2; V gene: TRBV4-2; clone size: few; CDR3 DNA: TGTGCCAGCAGCCAACGGGAGGGCTTCTACAATGAGCAGTTCTTC; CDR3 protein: CASSQREGFYNEQFF
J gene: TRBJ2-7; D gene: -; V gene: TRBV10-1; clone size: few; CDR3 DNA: TGCGCCAGCAGTGAGCGGCTAGCGTGGGAGCAGTACTTC; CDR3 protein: CASSERLAWEQYF
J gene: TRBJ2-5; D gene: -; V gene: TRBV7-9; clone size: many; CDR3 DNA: TGTGCCAGCAGCTTATCCCACAGAGGAGAGACCCAGTACTTC; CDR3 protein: CASSLSHRGETQYF
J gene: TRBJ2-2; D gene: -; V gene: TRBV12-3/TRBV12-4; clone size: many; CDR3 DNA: TGTGCCAGCAGTTTAATGAGATTGGGCAACACCGGGGAGCTGTTTTTT; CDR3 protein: CASSLMRLGNTGELFF
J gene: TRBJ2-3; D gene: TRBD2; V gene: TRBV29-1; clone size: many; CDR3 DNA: TGCAGCGTTCAAGGGCTAGCGGGGGGCATTGCAGATACGCAGTATTTT; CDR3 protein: CSVQGLAGGIADTQYF
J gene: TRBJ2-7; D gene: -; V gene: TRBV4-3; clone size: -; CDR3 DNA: TGCGCCAGCAGCAAAGGTCTTAGCGGTGAAACCTCCTACGAGCAGTACTTC; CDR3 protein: CASSKGLSGETSYEQYF
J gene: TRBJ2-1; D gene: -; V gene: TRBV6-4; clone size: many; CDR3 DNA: TGTGCCAGCAGTGCTCTAGCCCGCACCTACAATGAGCAGTTCTTC; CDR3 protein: CASSALARTYNEQFF
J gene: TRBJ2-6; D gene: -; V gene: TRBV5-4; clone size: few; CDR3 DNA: TGTGCCAGCACCTTGGGTGGCTCTGGGGCCAACGTCCTGACTTTC; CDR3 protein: CASTLGGSGANVLTF
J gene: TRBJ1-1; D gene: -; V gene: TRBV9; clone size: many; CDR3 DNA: TGTGCCAGCAGCCGGGGGTTCAGGGAACGGGATATGAACACTGAAGCTTTCTTT; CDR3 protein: CASSRGFRERDMNTEAFF
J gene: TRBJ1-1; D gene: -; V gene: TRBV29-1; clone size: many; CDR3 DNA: TGCAGCGTCACCTACACTGGGGCGGGCACTGAAGCTTTCTTT; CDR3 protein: CSVTYTGAGTEAFF
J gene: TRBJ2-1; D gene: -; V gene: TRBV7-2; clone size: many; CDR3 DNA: TGTGCCAGCAGCGCCGAAAGGGGTAGCAATGAGCAGTTCTTC; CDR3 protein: CASSAERGSNEQFF
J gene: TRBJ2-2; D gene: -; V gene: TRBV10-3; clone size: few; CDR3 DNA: TGTGCCATCAGCGGGGGTGGAGGGGAGCCGGACGGGGAGCTGTTTTTT; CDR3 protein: CAISGGGGEPDGELFF
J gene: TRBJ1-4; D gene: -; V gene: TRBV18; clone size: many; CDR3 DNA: TGTGCCAGCTCACTGATCCTGGGAGAAAAACTGTTTTTT; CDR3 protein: CASSLILGEKLFF
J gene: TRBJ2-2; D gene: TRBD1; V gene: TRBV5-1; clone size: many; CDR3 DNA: TGCGCCAGCAGCCGACAGGGGGCCACGAACACCGGGGAGCTGTTTTTT; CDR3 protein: CASSRQGATNTGELFF
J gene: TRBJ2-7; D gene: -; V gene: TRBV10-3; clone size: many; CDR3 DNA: TGTGCCATCAGTGAAGGGGGGCCGGAGTACTTC; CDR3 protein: CAISEGGPEYF
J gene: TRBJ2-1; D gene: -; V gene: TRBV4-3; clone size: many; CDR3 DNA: TGCGCCAGCAGCCAGCTAGCCGGAGATGAGCAGTTCTTC; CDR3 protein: CASSQLAGDEQFF
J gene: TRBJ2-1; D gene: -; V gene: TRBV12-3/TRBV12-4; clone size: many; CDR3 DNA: TGTGCCAGCAGTTTATCTGGGCCCAATTACAATGAGCAGTTCTTC; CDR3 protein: CASSLSGPNYNEQFF
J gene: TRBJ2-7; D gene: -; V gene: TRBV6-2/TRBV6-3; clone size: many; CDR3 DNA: TGTGCCAGCAGCCACGGGACGGAGAAGTACTTC; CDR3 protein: CASSHGTEKYF
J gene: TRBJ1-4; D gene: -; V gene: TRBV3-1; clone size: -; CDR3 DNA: TGTGCCAGCAGCCCTAGACACAGGGTCTTTATAGCTGAAAAACTGTTTTTT; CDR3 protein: CASSPRHRVFIAEKLFF
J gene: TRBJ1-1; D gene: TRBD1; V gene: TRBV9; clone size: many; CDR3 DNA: TGTGCCAGCACACCCGGGACAGGTTTATCTGAAGCTTTCTTT; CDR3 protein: CASTPGTGLSEAFF
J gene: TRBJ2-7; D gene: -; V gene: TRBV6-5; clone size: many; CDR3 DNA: TGTGCCAGCAGTTACTCGACCTCCGGCAGATACGAGCAGTACTTC; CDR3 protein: CASSYSTSGRYEQYF
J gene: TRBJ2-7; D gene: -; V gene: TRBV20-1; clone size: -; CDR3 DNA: TGCAGTGCTAGAAACTACGCTGCTCTCGACGAGCAGTACTTC; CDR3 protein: CSARNYAALDEQYF
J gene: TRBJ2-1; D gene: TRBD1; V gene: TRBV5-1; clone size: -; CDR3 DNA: TGCGCCAGCAGCTTCTTGGACAGGGGGTTCAATGAGCAGTTCTTC; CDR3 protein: CASSFLDRGFNEQFF
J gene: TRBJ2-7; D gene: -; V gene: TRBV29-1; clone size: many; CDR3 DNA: TGCAGCGTTGTTCGGGGGGCCGACTCCTACGAGCAGTACTTC; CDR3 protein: CSVVRGADSYEQYF
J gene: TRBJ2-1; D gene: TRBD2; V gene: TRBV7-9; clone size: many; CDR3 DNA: TGTGCCAGCAGCTCACTAGCGGGAGGTATTAATGAGCAGTTCTTC; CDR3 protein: CASSSLAGGINEQFF
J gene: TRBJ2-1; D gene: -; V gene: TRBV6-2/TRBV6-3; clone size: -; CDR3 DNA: TGTGCCAGCAGCGGGGTGGGGGGGCTCTACAATGAGCAGTTCTTC; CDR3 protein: CASSGVGGLYNEQFF
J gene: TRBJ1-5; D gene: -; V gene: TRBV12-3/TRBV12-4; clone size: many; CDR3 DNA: TGTGCCAGCAGTTTAGGGGGAAGCAATCAGCCCCAGCATTTT; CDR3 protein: CASSLGGSNQPQHF
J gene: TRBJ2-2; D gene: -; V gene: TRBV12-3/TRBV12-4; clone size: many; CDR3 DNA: TGTGCCGGGGTAAACACCGGGGAGCTGTTTTTT; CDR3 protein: CAGVNTGELFF
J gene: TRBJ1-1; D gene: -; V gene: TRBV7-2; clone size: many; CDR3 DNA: TGTGCCAGCAGCGGACAGTGGAACACTGAAGCTTTCTTT; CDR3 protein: CASSGQWNTEAFF
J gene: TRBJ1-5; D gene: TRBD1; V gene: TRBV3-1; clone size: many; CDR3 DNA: TGTGCCAGCAGCCAAGGGGGACAGGGGATTCAGCCCCAGCATTTT; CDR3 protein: CASSQGGQGIQPQHF
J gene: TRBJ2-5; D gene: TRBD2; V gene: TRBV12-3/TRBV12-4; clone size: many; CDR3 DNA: TGTGCCAGCAGTCCATCGGCTAGCGGGAGGGCCGGGACCCAGTACTTC; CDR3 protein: CASSPSASGRAGTQYF
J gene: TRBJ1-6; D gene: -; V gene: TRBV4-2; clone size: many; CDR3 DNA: TGTGCCAGCAGCCAACGGGGTTCTAATTCACCCCTCCACTTT; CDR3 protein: CASSQRGSNSPLHF
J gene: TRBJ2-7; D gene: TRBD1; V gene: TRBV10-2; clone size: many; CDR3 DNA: TGCGCCAGCAGAGTTAGGACAGGCGACGAGCAGTACTTC; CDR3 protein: CASRVRTGDEQYF
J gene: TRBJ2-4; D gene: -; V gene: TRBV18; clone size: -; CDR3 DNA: TGTGCCAGCTCACCACCGACAGTAAACATTCAGTACTTC; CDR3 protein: CASSPPTVNIQYF
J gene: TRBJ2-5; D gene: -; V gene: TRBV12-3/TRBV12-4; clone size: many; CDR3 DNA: TGTGCCAGCAGTTTCAGTTACGAAGAGACCCAGTACTTC; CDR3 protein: CASSFSYEETQYF
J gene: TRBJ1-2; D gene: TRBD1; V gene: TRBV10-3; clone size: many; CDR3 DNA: TGTGCCATCAACCCGGGACAGGGGTTGGGTCATGGCTACACCTTC; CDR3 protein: CAINPGQGLGHGYTF
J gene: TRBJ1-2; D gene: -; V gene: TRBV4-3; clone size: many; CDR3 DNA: TGCGCCAGCAGCCAAGATGGGGGGGGTTTGATTTATGGCTACACCTTC; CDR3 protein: CASSQDGGGLIYGYTF
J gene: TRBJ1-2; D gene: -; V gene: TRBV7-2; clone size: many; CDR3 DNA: TGTGCCAGCAGCCCTAGGGTCGGTGGCTACACCTTC; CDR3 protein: CASSPRVGGYTF
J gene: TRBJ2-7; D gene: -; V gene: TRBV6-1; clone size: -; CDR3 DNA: TGTGCCAGCAGGGGAAGGCAGGGTCAGGACGAGCAGTACTTC; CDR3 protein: CASRGRQGQDEQYF
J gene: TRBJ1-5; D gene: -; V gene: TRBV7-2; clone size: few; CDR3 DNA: TGTGCCAGCAGCGGAGGGCCGTATCAGCCCCAGCATTTT; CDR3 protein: CASSGGPYQPQHF
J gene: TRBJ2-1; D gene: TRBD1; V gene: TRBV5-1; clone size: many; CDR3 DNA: TGCGCCAGCAGCCCCCCCGGGACAGCCGGTTGGGATGAGCAGTTCTTC; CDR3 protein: CASSPPGTAGWDEQFF
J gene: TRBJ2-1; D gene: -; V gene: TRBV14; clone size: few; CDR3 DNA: TGTGCCAGCAGCCAATTCGGGAGTAACAACAATGAGCAGTTCTTC; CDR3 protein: CASSQFGSNNNEQFF
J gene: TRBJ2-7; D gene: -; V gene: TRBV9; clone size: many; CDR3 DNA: TGTGCCAGCAGCGTGGGACCAACCTACGAGCAGTACTTC; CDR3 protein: CASSVGPTYEQYF
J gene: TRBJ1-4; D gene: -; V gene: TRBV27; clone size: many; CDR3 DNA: TGTGCCAGCAACGCTGGCTCAGGGAACCCCGATGAAAAACTGTTTTTT; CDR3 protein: CASNAGSGNPDEKLFF
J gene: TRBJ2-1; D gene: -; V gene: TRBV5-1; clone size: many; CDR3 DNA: TGCGCCAGCAGGCTGAGCCCCAATGAGCAGTTCTTC; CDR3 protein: CASRLSPNEQFF
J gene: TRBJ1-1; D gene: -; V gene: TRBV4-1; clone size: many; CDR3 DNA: TGCGCCAGCAGCCAAGAACGGGGGGAGATTACTGAAGCTTTCTTT; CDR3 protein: CASSQERGEITEAFF
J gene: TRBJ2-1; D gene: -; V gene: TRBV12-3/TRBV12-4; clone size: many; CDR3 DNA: TGTGCCAGCAGTCCTCGAGGAGCGGGCGGCGGGGATGAGCAGTTCTTC; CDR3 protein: CASSPRGAGGGDEQFF
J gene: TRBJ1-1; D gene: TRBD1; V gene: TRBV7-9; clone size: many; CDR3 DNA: TGTGCCAGCAGATACCTAACAGGGGTGGTCACTGAAGCTTTCTTT; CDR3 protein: CASRYLTGVVTEAFF
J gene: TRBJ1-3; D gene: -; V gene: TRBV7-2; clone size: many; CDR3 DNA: TGTGCCAGCAGCTTAAGCACAGGGCCTGGAAACACCATATATTTT; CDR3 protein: CASSLSTGPGNTIYF
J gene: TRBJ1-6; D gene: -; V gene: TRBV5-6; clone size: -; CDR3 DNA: TGTGCCAGCAGCTTGGCCAGGCAGGGAAATTCACCCCTCCACTTT; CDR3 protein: CASSLARQGNSPLHF
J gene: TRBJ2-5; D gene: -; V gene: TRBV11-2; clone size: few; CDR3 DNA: TGTGCCAGCAGCCCGAGACTAGAATCGGAGACCCAGTACTTC; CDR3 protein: CASSPRLESETQYF